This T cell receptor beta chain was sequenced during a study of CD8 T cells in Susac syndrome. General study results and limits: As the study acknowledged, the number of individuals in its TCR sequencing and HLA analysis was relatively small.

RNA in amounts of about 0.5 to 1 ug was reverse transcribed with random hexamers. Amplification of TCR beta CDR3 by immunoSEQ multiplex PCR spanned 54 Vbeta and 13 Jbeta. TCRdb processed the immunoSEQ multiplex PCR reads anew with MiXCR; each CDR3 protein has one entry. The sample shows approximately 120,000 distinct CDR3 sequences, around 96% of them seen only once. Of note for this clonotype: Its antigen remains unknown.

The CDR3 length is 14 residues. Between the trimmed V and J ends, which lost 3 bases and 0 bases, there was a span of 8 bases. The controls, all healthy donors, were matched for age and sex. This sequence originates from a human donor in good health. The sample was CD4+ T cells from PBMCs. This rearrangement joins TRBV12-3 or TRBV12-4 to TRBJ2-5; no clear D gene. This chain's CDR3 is CASSFYTNQETQYF. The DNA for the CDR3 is TGTGCCAGCAGTTTTTACACCAACCAAGAGACCCAGTACTTC.